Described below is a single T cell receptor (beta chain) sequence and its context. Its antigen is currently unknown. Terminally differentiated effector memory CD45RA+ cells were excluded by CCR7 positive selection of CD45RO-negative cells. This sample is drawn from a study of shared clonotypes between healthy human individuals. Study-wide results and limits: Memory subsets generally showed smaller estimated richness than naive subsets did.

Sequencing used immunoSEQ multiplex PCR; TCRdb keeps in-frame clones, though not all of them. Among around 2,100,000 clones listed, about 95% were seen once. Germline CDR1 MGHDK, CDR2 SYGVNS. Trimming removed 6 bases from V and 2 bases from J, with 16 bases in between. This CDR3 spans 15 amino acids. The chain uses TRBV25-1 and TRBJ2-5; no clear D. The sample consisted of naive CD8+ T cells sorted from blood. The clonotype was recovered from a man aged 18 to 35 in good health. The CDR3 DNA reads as TGTGCCAGCAGCGCGGCAGCGAGATCACAAGAGACCCAGTACTTC. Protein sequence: CASSAAARSQETQYF.